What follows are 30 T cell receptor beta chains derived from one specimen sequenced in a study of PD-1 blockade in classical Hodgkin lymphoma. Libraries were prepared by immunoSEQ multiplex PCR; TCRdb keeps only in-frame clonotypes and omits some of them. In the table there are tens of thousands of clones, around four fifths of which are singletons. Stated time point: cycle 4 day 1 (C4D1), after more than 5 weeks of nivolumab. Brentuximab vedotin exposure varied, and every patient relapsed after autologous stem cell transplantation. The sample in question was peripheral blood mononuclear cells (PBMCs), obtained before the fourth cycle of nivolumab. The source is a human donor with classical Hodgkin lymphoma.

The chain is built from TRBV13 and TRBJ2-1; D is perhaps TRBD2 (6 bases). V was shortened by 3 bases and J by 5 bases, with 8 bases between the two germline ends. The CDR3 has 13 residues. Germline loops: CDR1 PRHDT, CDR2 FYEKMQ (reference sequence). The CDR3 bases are TGTGCCAGCAGCTTTAGCGGAGACAATGAGCAGTTCTTC. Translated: CASSFSGDNEQFF.

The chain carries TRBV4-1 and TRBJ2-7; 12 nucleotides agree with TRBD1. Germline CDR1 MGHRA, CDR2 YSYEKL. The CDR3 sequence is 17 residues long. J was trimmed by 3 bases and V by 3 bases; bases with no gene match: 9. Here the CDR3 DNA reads TGCGCCAGCAGCCAGCTCAGGGGGACAGGGGGCCTCTACGAGCAGTACTTC. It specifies CASSQLRGTGGLYEQYF.

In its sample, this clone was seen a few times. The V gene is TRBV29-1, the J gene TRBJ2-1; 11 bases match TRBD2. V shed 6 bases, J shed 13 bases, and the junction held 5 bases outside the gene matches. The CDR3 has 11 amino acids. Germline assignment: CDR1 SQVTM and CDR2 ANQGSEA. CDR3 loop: CSVRLAGNQFF. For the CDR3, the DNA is TGCAGCGTGAGACTAGCGGGAAATCAGTTCTTC.

CDR3 loop: CASSTEGRGSPLHF. The CDR3 DNA is TGTGCCAGCAGCACGGAGGGAAGGGGCTCACCCCTCCACTTT. The chain employs TRBV2 and TRBJ1-6; possible D gene TRBD1, 5 bases. The V gene lost 6 bases and the J gene lost 10 bases, with 16 bases spanning the gap. Per germline, CDR1 SNHLY and CDR2 FYNNEI. The CDR3 is made up of 14 amino acids. The entire variable domain, with the rest obtained from reference TRBV2 and TRBJ1-6, is as follows: EPEVTQTPSHQVTQMGQEVILRCVPISNHLYFYWYRQILGQKVEFLVSFYNNEISEKSEIFDDQFSVERPDGSNFTLKIRSTKLEDSAMYFCASSTEGRGSPLHFGNGTRLTVT.

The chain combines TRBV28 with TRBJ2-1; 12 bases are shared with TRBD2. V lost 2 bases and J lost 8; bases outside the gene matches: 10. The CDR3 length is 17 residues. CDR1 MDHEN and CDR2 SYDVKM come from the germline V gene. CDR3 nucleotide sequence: TGTGCCAGCAGTTTAACCGTTGGGGCTAGCGGGAGGGATGAGCAGTTCTTC. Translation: CASSLTVGASGRDEQFF.

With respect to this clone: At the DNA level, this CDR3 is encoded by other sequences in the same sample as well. For the CDR3, the DNA is TGTGCCAGCTCGCCTTGGGATACGCAGTATTTT. It yields the protein CASSPWDTQYF. The chain is built from TRBV18 and TRBJ2-3; no definite D call. This CDR3 spans 11 amino acids. Germline loops: CDR1 KGHSH, CDR2 LQKENI. V shed 6 bases and J shed 6 bases, with 7 bases lying between them.

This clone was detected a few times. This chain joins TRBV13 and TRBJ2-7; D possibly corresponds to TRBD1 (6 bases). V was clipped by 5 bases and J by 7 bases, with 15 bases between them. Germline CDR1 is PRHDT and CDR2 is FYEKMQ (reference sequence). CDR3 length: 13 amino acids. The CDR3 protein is CASSPRDKDEQYF. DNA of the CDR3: TGTGCCAGCAGCCCCCGGGACAAGGATGAGCAGTACTTC.

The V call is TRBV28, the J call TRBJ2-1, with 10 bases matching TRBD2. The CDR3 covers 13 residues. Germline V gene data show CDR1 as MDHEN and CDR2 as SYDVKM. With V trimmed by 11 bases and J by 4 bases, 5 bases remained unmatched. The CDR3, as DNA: TGTGCCGGCCGGACTAGCGGTTACAATGAGCAGTTCTTC. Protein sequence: CAGRTSGYNEQFF.

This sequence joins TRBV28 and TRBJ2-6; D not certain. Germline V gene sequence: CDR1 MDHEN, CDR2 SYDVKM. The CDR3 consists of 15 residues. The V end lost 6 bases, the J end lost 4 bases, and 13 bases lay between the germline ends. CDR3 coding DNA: TGTGCCAGCAGCATGATCTTGGCCGGGGCCAACGTCCTGACTTTC. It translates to CASSMILAGANVLTF.

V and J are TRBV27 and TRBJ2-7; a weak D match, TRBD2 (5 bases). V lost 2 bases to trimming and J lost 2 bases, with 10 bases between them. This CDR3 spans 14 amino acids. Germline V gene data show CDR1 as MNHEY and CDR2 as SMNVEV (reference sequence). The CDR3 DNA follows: TGTGCCAGCAGTTTAGGCCCGGGGACCTACGAGCAGTACTTC. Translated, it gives CASSLGPGTYEQYF.

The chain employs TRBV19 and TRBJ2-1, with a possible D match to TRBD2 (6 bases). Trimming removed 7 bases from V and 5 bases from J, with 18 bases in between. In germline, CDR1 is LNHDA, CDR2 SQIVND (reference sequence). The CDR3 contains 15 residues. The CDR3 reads CASIGGSRADNEQFF. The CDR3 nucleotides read TGTGCCAGTATTGGGGGGAGTCGGGCCGACAATGAGCAGTTCTTC.

CDR3 sequence: CASNTQGGYGYTF. The DNA for the CDR3 is TGTGCCAGCAATACACAGGGTGGCTATGGCTACACCTTC. The V call is TRBV9, the J call TRBJ1-2, with TRBD1 as a possible D gene (6 bases). There are 13 residues in the CDR3. Germline lookup yields CDR1 SGDLS and CDR2 YYNGEE. V lost 6 bases, J lost 4 bases, and 13 bases lay in between.

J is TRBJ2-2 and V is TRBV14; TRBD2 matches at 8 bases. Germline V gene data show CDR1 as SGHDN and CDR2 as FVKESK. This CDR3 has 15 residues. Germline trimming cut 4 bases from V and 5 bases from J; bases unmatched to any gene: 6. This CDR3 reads CASSPVAGHTGELFF. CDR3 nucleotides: TGTGCCAGCAGCCCTGTAGCGGGACATACCGGGGAGCTGTTTTTT.

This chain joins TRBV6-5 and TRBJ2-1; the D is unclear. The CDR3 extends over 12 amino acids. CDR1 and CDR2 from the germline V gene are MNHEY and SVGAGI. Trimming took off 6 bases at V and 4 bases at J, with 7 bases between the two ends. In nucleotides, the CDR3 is TGTGCCAGCAGGGACGGTTACAATGAGCAGTTCTTC. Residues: CASRDGYNEQFF.

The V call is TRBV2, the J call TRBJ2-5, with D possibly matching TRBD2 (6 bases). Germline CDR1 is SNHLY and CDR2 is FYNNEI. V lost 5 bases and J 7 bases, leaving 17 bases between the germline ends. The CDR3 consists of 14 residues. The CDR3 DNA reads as TGTGCCAGCAGTCCCACGGGACTCGGAGGGACCCAGTACTTC. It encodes CASSPTGLGGTQYF.

The CDR3 DNA is TGTGCCAGCAGTTCGGGACTAGCGGCCCTTTTGGTTGAGCAGTTCTTC. It yields the protein CASSSGLAALLVEQFF. The genes are TRBV6-5 and TRBJ2-1; TRBD2 matches at 11 bases. The CDR3 sequence is 16 residues long. The V gene end was trimmed by 4 bases and the J gene end by 9 bases; junction bases not matched to a gene: 11. CDR1 and CDR2 (germline): MNHEY, SVGAGI.

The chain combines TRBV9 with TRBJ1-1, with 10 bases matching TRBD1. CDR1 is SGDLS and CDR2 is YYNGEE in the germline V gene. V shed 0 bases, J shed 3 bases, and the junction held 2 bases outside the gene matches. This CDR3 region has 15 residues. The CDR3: CASSVVTGGYTEAFF. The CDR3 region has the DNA TGTGCCAGCAGCGTAGTGACAGGGGGCTACACTGAAGCTTTCTTT.

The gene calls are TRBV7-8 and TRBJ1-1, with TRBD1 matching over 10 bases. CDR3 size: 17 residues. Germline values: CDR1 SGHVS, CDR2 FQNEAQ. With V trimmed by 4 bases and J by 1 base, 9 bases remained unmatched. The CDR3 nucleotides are TGTGCCAGCAGCTCCCAAGACAGGGGGCTCGGGAACACTGAAGCTTTCTTT. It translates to CASSSQDRGLGNTEAFF. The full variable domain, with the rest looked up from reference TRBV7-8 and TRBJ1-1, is GAGVSQSPRYKVAKRGQDVALRCDPISGHVSLFWYQQALGQGPEFLTYFQNEAQLDKSGLPSDRFFAERPEGSVSTLKIQRTQQEDSAVYLCASSSQDRGLGNTEAFFGQGTRLTVV.

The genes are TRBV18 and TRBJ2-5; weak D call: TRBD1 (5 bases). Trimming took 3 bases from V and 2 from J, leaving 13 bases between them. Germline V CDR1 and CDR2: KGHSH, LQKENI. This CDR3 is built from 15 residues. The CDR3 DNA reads TGTGCCAGCTCACCCTCCGCTTGGACACAAGAGACCCAGTACTTC. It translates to CASSPSAWTQETQYF.

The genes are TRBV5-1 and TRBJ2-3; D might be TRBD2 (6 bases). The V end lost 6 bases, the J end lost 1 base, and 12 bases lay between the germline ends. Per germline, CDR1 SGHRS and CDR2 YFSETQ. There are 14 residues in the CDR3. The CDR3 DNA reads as TGCGCCAGCACGCGCGGGGAACGCACAGATACGCAGTATTTT. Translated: CASTRGERTDTQYF.

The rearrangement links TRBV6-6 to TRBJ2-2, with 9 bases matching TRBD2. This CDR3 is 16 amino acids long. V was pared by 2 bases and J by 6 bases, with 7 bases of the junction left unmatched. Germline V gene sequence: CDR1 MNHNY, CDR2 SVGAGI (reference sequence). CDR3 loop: CASSYEGSGSPGELFF. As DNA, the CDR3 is TGTGCCAGCAGTTACGAAGGTAGCGGGAGTCCCGGGGAGCTGTTTTTT.

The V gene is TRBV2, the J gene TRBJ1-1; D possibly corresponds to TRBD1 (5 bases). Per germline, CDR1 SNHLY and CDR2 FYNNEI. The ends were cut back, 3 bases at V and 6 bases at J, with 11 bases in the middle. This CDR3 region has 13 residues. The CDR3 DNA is TGTGCCAGCAGTGACGGGGGAGTGGCTGAAGCTTTCTTT. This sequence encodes CASSDGGVAEAFF.

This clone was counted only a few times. The CDR3 protein is CASSVLGQETQYF. Written as DNA, the CDR3 is TGTGCCAGCAGCGTATTGGGACAAGAGACCCAGTACTTC. V is TRBV9 and J is TRBJ2-5; no firm D call. The length of the CDR3 is 13 residues. Deletions cut 1 base from V and 2 bases from J, with 6 bases between. Looked up from germline, CDR1 is SGDLS and CDR2 is YYNGEE.

The CDR3 protein is CASTLTLAGYNEQFF. As DNA, the CDR3 is TGTGCCAGCACACTGACTCTAGCGGGGTACAATGAGCAGTTCTTC. The gene calls are TRBV28 and TRBJ2-1; 9 bases map to TRBD2. After removal of 7 bases from V and 4 bases from J, the junction contained 8 bases not matched to a gene. In germline, CDR1 is MDHEN, CDR2 SYDVKM. The CDR3 spans 15 residues.

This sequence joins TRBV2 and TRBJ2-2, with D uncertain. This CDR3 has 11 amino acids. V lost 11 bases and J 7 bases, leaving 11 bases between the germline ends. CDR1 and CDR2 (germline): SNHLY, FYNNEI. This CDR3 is CASKRGGELFF. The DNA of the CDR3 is TGTGCCTCCAAAAGAGGCGGGGAGCTGTTTTTT.

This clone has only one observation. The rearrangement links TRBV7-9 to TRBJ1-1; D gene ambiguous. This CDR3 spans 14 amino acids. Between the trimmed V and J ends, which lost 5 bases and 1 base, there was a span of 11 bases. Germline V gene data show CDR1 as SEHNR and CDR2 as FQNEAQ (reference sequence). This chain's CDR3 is CASSHLAGNTEAFF. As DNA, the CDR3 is TGTGCCAGCAGCCACCTAGCGGGGAACACTGAAGCTTTCTTT.

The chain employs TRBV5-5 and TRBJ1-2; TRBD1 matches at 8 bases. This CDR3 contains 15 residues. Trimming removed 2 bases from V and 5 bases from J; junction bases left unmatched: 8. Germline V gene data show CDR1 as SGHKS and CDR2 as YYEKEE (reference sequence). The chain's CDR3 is CASSLARTGPYGYTF. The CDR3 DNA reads TGTGCCAGCAGCTTAGCGAGGACAGGGCCGTATGGCTACACCTTC. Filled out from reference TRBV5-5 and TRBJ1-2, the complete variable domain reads DAGVTQSPTHLIKTRGQQVTLRCSPISGHKSVSWYQQVLGQGPQFIFQYYEKEERGRGNFPDRFSARQFPNYSSELNVNALLLGDSALYLCASSLARTGPYGYTFGSGTRLTVV.

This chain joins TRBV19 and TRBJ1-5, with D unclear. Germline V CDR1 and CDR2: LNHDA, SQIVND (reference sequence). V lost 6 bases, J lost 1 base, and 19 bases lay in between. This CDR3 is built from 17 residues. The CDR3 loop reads CASRSRVGPRSNQPQHF. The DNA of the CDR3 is TGTGCCAGTAGATCCCGAGTCGGGCCTCGAAGCAATCAGCCCCAGCATTTT.

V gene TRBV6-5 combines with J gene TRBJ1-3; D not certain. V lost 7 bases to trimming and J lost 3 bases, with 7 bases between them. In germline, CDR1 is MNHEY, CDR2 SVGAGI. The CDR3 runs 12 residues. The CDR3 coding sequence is TGTGCCAGCATCGGGGTTGGAAACACCATATATTTT. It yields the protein CASIGVGNTIYF.

CDR3 in amino acids: CASGSGYTF. The CDR3 nucleotides read TGTGCCAGCGGCTCTGGCTACACCTTC. The chain carries TRBV6-5 and TRBJ1-2; D gene ambiguous. The V end lost 8 bases, the J end lost 7 bases, and 5 bases lay between the germline ends. The germline gives CDR1 MNHEY, CDR2 SVGAGI. There are 9 residues in the CDR3.